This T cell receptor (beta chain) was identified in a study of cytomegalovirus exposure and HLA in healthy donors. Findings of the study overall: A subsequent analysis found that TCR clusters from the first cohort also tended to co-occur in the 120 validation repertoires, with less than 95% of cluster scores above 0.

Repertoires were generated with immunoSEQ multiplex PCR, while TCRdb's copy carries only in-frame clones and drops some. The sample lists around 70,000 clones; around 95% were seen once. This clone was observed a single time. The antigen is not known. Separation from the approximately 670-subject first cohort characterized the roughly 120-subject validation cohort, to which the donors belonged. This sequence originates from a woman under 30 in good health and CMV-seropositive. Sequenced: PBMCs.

This CDR3 reads CASTITGGNFDAFF. The CDR3 nucleotides are TGTGCCAGCACCATAACAGGTGGTAATTTTGACGCTTTCTTT. The chain is built from TRBV6-1 and TRBJ1-1; perhaps TRBD1 as D (5 bases). V lost 7 bases and J 11 bases, leaving 23 bases between the germline ends. Germline lookup yields CDR1 MNHNS and CDR2 SASEGT. CDR3 length: 14 residues.